These T cell receptor beta chains were read from a single sample in a study of graft-versus-host responses after intestinal transplantation. The antigens for these receptors are not known. Produced via immunoSEQ multiplex PCR; TCRdb's table is partial and in-frame only. Here the sample spans 95,000 to 110,000 clones, roughly 90% being singletons. The sample was unstimulated CD4+ T cells sorted from spleen or lymph node cells, taken before intestinal transplant. These receptors all stem from a human donor who received an intestinal transplant. The CDR3 runs from the conserved cysteine through the conserved F or W. D genes are given only for firm matches. Not every row has a clone size; where given, it reads once, few, many or a size class.

>TRBV6-4|TRBJ1-6|.|14|.
CASSDGHYNSPLHF
TGTGCCAGCAGTGACGGACACTATAATTCACCCCTCCACTTT
>TRBV4-1|TRBJ2-6|TRBD2|17|few
CASSPLAGSSGANVLTF
TGCGCCAGCAGCCCTCTAGCGGGGAGCTCTGGGGCCAACGTCCTGACTTTC
>TRBV12-5|TRBJ2-3|.|16|.
CASGSALDGGRDTQYF
TGTGCTAGTGGTTCGGCCCTTGATGGGGGTAGAGATACGCAGTATTTT
>TRBV5-1|TRBJ2-7|.|14|.
CASHLQGSSYEQYF
TGCGCCAGCCACCTCCAGGGGAGCTCCTACGAGCAGTACTTC
>TRBV6-6|TRBJ1-3|.|13|few
CASFSNAGNTIYF
TGTGCCAGCTTTTCAAATGCTGGAAACACCATATATTTT
>TRBV28|TRBJ2-5|.|14|few
CASSSGTRQETQYF
TGTGCCAGCAGCTCCGGGACACGCCAAGAGACCCAGTACTTC
>TRBV29-1|TRBJ2-5|TRBD2|16|.
CSVSGLAGGVWETQYF
TGCAGCGTTTCCGGACTAGCGGGGGGTGTGTGGGAGACCCAGTACTTC
>TRBV5-1|TRBJ1-2|TRBD1|15|once
CASSFPGTGDYGYTF
TGCGCCAGCAGCTTCCCCGGGACAGGGGACTATGGCTACACCTTC
>TRBV9|TRBJ1-1|.|14|.
CASSVGGRDTEAFF
TGTGCCAGCAGCGTCGGGGGTAGGGACACTGAAGCTTTCTTT
>TRBV10-1|TRBJ2-7|TRBD2|15|.
CASSEWTSGSYEQYF
TGCGCCAGCAGTGAGTGGACTAGCGGGAGCTACGAGCAGTACTTC
>TRBV18|TRBJ2-5|.|16|.
CASSPPSTASRETQYF
TGTGCCAGCTCACCACCTTCGACCGCCTCCCGAGAGACCCAGTACTTC
>TRBV2|TRBJ2-7|.|11|.
CASTARGEQYF
TGTGCCAGCACGGCGCGGGGCGAGCAGTACTTC
>TRBV2|TRBJ2-3|.|14|.
CASSVFMRADTQYF
TGTGCCAGCAGTGTGTTTATGCGAGCAGATACGCAGTATTTT
>TRBV4-1|TRBJ2-6|.|14|.
CASASPSGANVLTF
TGCGCCAGCGCATCTCCCTCTGGGGCCAACGTCCTGACTTTC
>TRBV6-5|TRBJ2-5|.|16|.
CASSYGLAGHRVTQYF
TGTGCCAGCAGTTACGGTTTGGCGGGGCACCGAGTTACCCAGTACTTC
>TRBV4-2|TRBJ1-2|.|15|once
CASSQDINTSYGYTF
TGTGCCAGCAGCCAAGATATTAACACTTCCTATGGCTACACCTTC
>TRBV11-2|TRBJ2-7|.|12|.
CASKTARYEQYF
TGTGCCAGCAAGACAGCTCGGTACGAGCAGTACTTC
>TRBV4-1|TRBJ1-5|.|15|.
CASSQDSGGNQPQHF
TGCGCCAGCAGCCAAGATTCTGGGGGCAATCAGCCCCAGCATTTT
>TRBV2|TRBJ2-7|TRBD2|16|.
CASSSGLAGTSYEQYF
TGTGCCAGCAGTTCAGGACTAGCGGGAACCTCCTACGAGCAGTACTTC
>TRBV5-1|TRBJ2-1|TRBD1|16|.
CASSLGGTGRDNEQFF
TGCGCCAGCAGTTTAGGCGGGACAGGGCGGGACAATGAGCAGTTCTTC
>TRBV25-1|TRBJ2-7|.|15|.
CASSRRGRARGEQYF
TGTGCCAGCAGTCGCCGGGGCAGGGCGCGAGGAGAGCAGTACTTC
>TRBV7-6|TRBJ2-5|.|15|.
CASSPPWRVGETQYF
TGTGCCAGCAGCCCACCGTGGAGGGTGGGAGAGACCCAGTACTTC
>TRBV21-1|TRBJ2-2|.|16|.
CARSSSCGTNTGELFF
TGTGCCCGCTCTTCCTCGTGCGGGACGAACACCGGGGAGCTGTTTTTT
>TRBV6-5|TRBJ2-3|TRBD1|15|.
CASSYSPGGIDTQYF
TGTGCCAGCAGTTACTCGCCAGGGGGCATTGATACGCAGTATTTT
>TRBV2|TRBJ2-2|TRBD1|16|.
CASSRAGQGGIGELFF
TGTGCCAGCAGTCGCGCCGGACAGGGAGGAATCGGGGAGCTGTTTTTT
>TRBV7-2|TRBJ1-6|.|16|.
CASSLVGDPSTSPLHF
TGTGCCAGCAGCTTAGTAGGGGATCCGTCTACTTCACCCCTCCACTTT
>TRBV21-1|TRBJ2-7|.|15|.
CATARGAYLSYEQYF
TGTGCCACCGCGAGAGGGGCCTACCTCTCCTACGAGCAGTACTTC
>TRBV5-6|TRBJ2-7|TRBD2|15|once
CASTPTGTSVYEQYF
TGTGCCAGTACCCCCACCGGGACTAGCGTCTACGAGCAGTACTTC
>TRBV7-2|TRBJ1-1|.|14|.
CASSATGETARAFF
TGTGCCAGCAGCGCGACGGGGGAGACGGCCCGGGCTTTCTTT
>TRBV9|TRBJ1-3|.|15|.
CASSVGWDLGNTIYF
TGTGCCAGCAGCGTAGGGTGGGACCTTGGAAACACCATATATTTT
>TRBV5-1|TRBJ2-7|TRBD2|16|.
CASSLPSGAGGSEQYF
TGCGCCAGCAGCCTCCCTTCTGGAGCGGGAGGGAGCGAGCAGTACTTC
>TRBV4-1|TRBJ2-7|TRBD1|17|.
CASSQVLWDRGAYEQYF
TGCGCCAGCAGCCAAGTTCTCTGGGACAGGGGGGCCTACGAGCAGTACTTC
>TRBV4-1|TRBJ1-3|.|14|.
CASSHHRSGNTIYF
TGCGCCAGCAGCCATCACAGGTCTGGAAACACCATATATTTT
>TRBV10-2|TRBJ1-1|.|10|.
CASNNGPAFF
TGCGCCAGCAATAATGGACCGGCTTTCTTT
>TRBV9|TRBJ1-2|.|14|.
CASSPSEPVYGYTF
TGTGCCAGCAGCCCCAGCGAGCCTGTCTATGGCTACACCTTC
>TRBV11-2|TRBJ2-3|TRBD1|16|.
CASSFTGGRSTDTQYF
TGTGCCAGCAGCTTCACAGGGGGCCGGAGCACAGATACGCAGTATTTT
>TRBV6-5|TRBJ1-4|.|15|.
CASSRGDATNEKLFF
TGTGCCAGCAGTAGGGGGGATGCAACTAATGAAAAACTGTTTTTT
>TRBV6-5|TRBJ1-2|TRBD1|14|.
CASIDTSGQSGYTF
TGTGCCAGCATTGACACGTCGGGACAGTCTGGCTACACCTTC
>TRBV4-2|TRBJ1-2|.|16|.
CASSQDLRGHNYGYTF
TGTGCCAGCAGCCAAGATTTGCGGGGACACAACTATGGCTACACCTTC